These T cell receptor beta chains were read from a single sample in a study of T cell responses to AZD1222 COVID-19 vaccine. Data came from immunoSEQ multiplex PCR; TCRdb stores just in-frame clones and leaves some out. The data show 130,000 to 150,000 clones, with over 80% seen just once and around 2.8% held by the top ten. This material consisted of peripheral blood, taken on day 0 of MenACWY control vaccination. The origin of the receptors is an adult in good health. Each CDR3 is given without its conserved first and last residue.

V: TRBV12-5
CDR3: ASGSPITGNSPLH

V: TRBV6-6
CDR3: ASCRVGTGDEKLF

V: TRBV7-2
CDR3: ASSLNGRTNTEAF

V: TRBV5-1
CDR3: ASSSGTESYEQF

V: TRBV24-1
CDR3: ATSDPGQGSQPQH

V: TRBV28
CDR3: ASSEGPTAWPQH

V: TRBV3-1/TRBV3-2
CDR3: ASRGDRGSNYGYT

V: TRBV5-1
CDR3: ASSPVPGQGPF

V: TRBV28
CDR3: ASSSGQGANYGYT

V: TRBV28
CDR3: ASSGSGTGGIYEQF

V: TRBV2
CDR3: ATEQLENSSPQH

V: TRBV27
CDR3: ASRVWGVGTGGVDTQY

V: TRBV18
CDR3: ASSPRGEDGYT

V: TRBV6-5
CDR3: ASSLTGTNYGYT

V: TRBV2
CDR3: ASTAGEQY

V: TRBV2
CDR3: ASSDGAGRRTEAF

V: TRBV28
CDR3: ASSPPGQGHSPLH

V: TRBV19
CDR3: ASSITGSLLLH

V: TRBV3-1/TRBV3-2
CDR3: ASSLIGGQGTSGYT

V: TRBV7-9
CDR3: ASSLDKWGRAPTNEKLF

V: TRBV5-4
CDR3: ASSLSGTSPEQY

V: TRBV28
CDR3: ASSYILQPQH

V: TRBV4-1
CDR3: ASSQKHSGNTIY

V: TRBV6-5
CDR3: ASRGLSYGYT

V: TRBV28
CDR3: ASSRRTGTSGNTIY

V: TRBV9
CDR3: ASSERGTYYGYT

V: TRBV6-1
CDR3: ASSEGQGGKPQH

V: TRBV5-4
CDR3: ASSLMRNEQF

V: TRBV5-6
CDR3: ASSLTGPSYGYT

V: TRBV5-6
CDR3: ASSPGGFSYEQY

V: TRBV10-3
CDR3: AITGTVGTEAF

V: TRBV6-4
CDR3: ASSLRGGESGELF

V: TRBV11-2
CDR3: ASSLWGTTEAF

V: TRBV11-3
CDR3: ASSLGGGGYYEQY

V: TRBV7-3
CDR3: ASSLAPSSYNEQF

V: TRBV4-2
CDR3: ASSQPGKRGTEAF